This T cell receptor (beta chain) was identified in a study of T cells in Graves' hyperthyroidism and ophthalmopathy. Study overall: Sampling of peripheral blood happened at initial diagnosis, prior to any treatment.

Amplified regions were TCR beta CDR3 sequences from RNA transcripts. A first-round RT-PCR of the TCR CDR3 used the HTBI primer set. TCRdb recomputed calls from the multiplex PCR reads with MiXCR, one row per CDR3 protein. The sample gives hundreds of thousands of distinct CDR3 sequences, more than 15% of which show up once; 12% to 15% is in the top ten. Study results and limitations: Most thyroid clonotypes expanded above 0.001 were also detected in blood.

Note on this clonotype: The target antigen is unknown.

The germline V gene has CDR1 SQVTM and CDR2 ANQGSEA. Trimming stripped 7 bases from V and 7 bases from J, with 17 bases between. The CDR3 covers 13 residues. This TCR came from a woman aged 18 to 35 with Graves' hyperthyroidism. The V call is TRBV29-1, the J call TRBJ2-1, with D hard to call. The sequencing sample was made of blood. CDR3 loop: CSGAGGQRNEQFF. The CDR3 DNA reads TGCAGCGGGGCAGGCGGCCAAAGGAATGAGCAGTTCTTC.